The 22 T cell receptor beta chains presented below share a single source sample, sequenced in a study of blood T cell repertoires in COVID-19. Sequenced by immunoSEQ multiplex PCR; TCRdb stores in-frame clones only, minus some. The table shows about 120,000 clones, with approximately 80% occurring only once. The source material was peripheral blood. Receptors originate from a human donor in a cohort sampled during active COVID-19.

The chain has TRBV21-1 and TRBJ2-4; TRBD2, the D gene given by the table, was not confirmed from the DNA. TRBV21-1 is a pseudogene segment. CDR3 length: 15 amino acids. The CDR3 loop is CASSNDIGEGTIQYF. The CDR3 bases are TGTGCCAGCAGCAACGATATCGGGGAAGGTACCATTCAGTACTTC.

This clone was detected once. The chain recombines TRBV19 with TRBJ2-5; D possibly corresponds to TRBD1 (6 bases). The CDR3 spans 14 residues. V lost 5 bases and J lost 2, with 12 bases in between. CDR1 and CDR2 (germline): LNHDA, SQIVND (reference sequence). The CDR3 DNA is TGTGCCAGTAGTGGCCTGAGGGGGCAAGAGACCCAGTACTTC. Protein product: CASSGLRGQETQYF. Combining the CDR3 with reference TRBV19 and TRBJ2-5 gives the whole variable domain DGGITQSPKYLFRKEGQNVTLSCEQNLNHDAMYWYRQDPGQGLRLIYYSQIVNDFQKGDIAEGYSVSREKKESFPLTVTSAQKNPTAFYLCASSGLRGQETQYFGPGTRLLVL.

The chain couples TRBV4-1 to TRBJ1-3; D possibly corresponds to TRBD1 (6 bases). The V and J ends lost 4 bases and 4 bases respectively, with 14 bases between them. This CDR3 is 15 amino acids long. In germline, CDR1 is MGHRA, CDR2 YSYEKL. The CDR3, as DNA: TGCGCCAGCAGCCTCTCAGGGGTAAACGGAAACACCATATATTTT. Translated: CASSLSGVNGNTIYF.

This clone appeared a few times. This chain connects TRBV7-9 to TRBJ2-5, with 10 bases matching TRBD2. Germline CDR1 and CDR2: SEHNR and FQNEAQ (reference sequence). CDR3 size: 16 residues. V trimming: 3 bases; J trimming: 2 bases; junction bases outside the gene matches: 6. The CDR3 DNA is TGTGCCAGCAGCTTTTCAGGGACTAGCGCGCAAGAGACCCAGTACTTC. The encoded protein is CASSFSGTSAQETQYF.

The chain recombines TRBV15 with TRBJ1-2; 7 bases agree with TRBD1. J was trimmed by 4 bases and V by 5 bases; bases with no gene match: 7. Per germline, CDR1 LNHNV and CDR2 YYDKDF (reference sequence). The CDR3 is 14 residues long. The CDR3: CATSFRGALYGYTF. In nucleotides, the CDR3 is TGTGCCACCAGCTTCAGGGGGGCTCTCTATGGCTACACCTTC. Full variable domain (rest looked up from reference TRBV15 and TRBJ1-2): DAMVIQNPRYQVTQFGKPVTLSCSQTLNHNVMYWYQQKSSQAPKLLFHYYDKDFNNEADTPDNFQSRRPNTSFCFLDIRSPGLGDTAMYLCATSFRGALYGYTFGSGTRLTVV.

This clone came up once. This chain uses TRBV6-4 with TRBJ1-2; TRBD1 aligns across 7 bases. The germline gives CDR1 MRHNA, CDR2 SNTAGT. The junction had 16 bases not matched to a gene; V was cut back by 9 bases and J by 3 bases. The CDR3 is 16 amino acids. DNA for the CDR3: TGTGCCAGAGAACGCAGTCCACAGGGGATGGACTATGGCTACACCTTC. Its translation is CARERSPQGMDYGYTF.

Here the CDR3 DNA reads TGTGCCACCAGCACAAGGGGACAGGGGGCGCGGAATGAGCAGTTCTTC. Translated, it gives CATSTRGQGARNEQFF. This chain uses TRBV15 with TRBJ2-1, with 12 bases matching TRBD1. V lost 4 bases to trimming and J lost 7 bases; unmatched junction nucleotides: 8. Germline V CDR1 and CDR2: LNHNV, YYDKDF (reference sequence). CDR3 length: 16 residues.

V gene TRBV19 combines with J gene TRBJ2-1, with D possibly matching TRBD2 (6 bases). Germline loops: CDR1 LNHDA, CDR2 SQIVND (reference sequence). The CDR3 spans 15 residues. Trimming removed 3 bases from V and 0 bases from J, with 9 bases in between. The CDR3, as DNA: TGTGCCAGTAGTATCAACGGGGGCTCCTACAATGAGCAGTTCTTC. Translated, it gives CASSINGGSYNEQFF.

The CDR3 sequence: CASSLRGEEQYF. For the CDR3, the DNA is TGCGCCAGCAGCTTACGGGGGGAGGAGCAGTACTTC. The chain carries TRBV5-1 and TRBJ2-7, with TRBD2 identical over 7 bases. Trimming removed 2 bases from V and 7 bases from J; junction bases left unmatched: 3. This CDR3 region has 12 residues. Per germline, CDR1 SGHRS and CDR2 YFSETQ. Full variable domain (rest looked up from reference TRBV5-1 and TRBJ2-7): KAGVTQTPRYLIKTRGQQVTLSCSPISGHRSVSWYQQTPGQGLQFLFEYFSETQRNKGNFPGRFSGRQFSNSRSEMNVSTLELGDSALYLCASSLRGEEQYFGPGTRLTVT.

The chain is built from TRBV6-2 or TRBV6-3 and TRBJ2-1, with D unclear. Germline lookup yields CDR1 MNHEY and CDR2 SVGEGT. Deletions cut 6 bases from V and 5 bases from J, with 8 bases between. This CDR3 spans 12 amino acids. The CDR3 is CASSGPHNEQFF. The CDR3, as DNA: TGTGCCAGCAGCGGCCCTCACAATGAGCAGTTCTTC.

The chain uses TRBV18 and TRBJ2-7, with 9 positions matching TRBD1. V was pared by 0 bases and J by 2 bases, with 2 bases of the junction left unmatched. This CDR3 region has 15 residues. Germline V gene data show CDR1 as KGHSH and CDR2 as LQKENI. The CDR3: CASSPPGTGPYEQYF. The CDR3 DNA sequence: TGTGCCAGCTCACCACCCGGGACAGGGCCCTACGAGCAGTACTTC.

The gene calls are TRBV7-2 and TRBJ1-1; D is ambiguous. The CDR3 is made up of 11 amino acids. The V end was cut by 4 bases, the J end by 4 bases, with 4 bases between. The V gene's germline CDR1 is SGHTA and CDR2 FQGNSA. The CDR3 DNA follows: TGTGCCAGCAGCTCCGGCACTGAAGCTTTCTTT. Amino acid sequence: CASSSGTEAFF.

This clone was observed a single time. This chain joins TRBV6-1 and TRBJ1-6; D is undetermined. V was trimmed by 2 bases and J by 9 bases, leaving 14 bases between them. The CDR3 covers 15 residues. In germline, CDR1 is MNHNS, CDR2 SASEGT. The CDR3 DNA reads TGTGCCAGCAGTGAACGGGTTGCAAGTATTTCACCCCTCCACTTT. Encoded protein: CASSERVASISPLHF.

This chain joins TRBV4-1 and TRBJ2-7; 10 bases match TRBD2. This CDR3 has 17 amino acids. J was trimmed by 9 bases and V by 2 bases; bases with no gene match: 16. Germline V gene lookup returns CDR1 MGHRA and CDR2 YSYEKL. In DNA form, the CDR3 reads TGCGCCAGCAGCCAACGGGAGAATAGCGGGGGGATCGCAAGGCAGTACTTC. It translates to CASSQRENSGGIARQYF.

This chain links TRBV2 with TRBJ1-1; TRBD1 might be the D (5 bases). CDR3 length equals 17 residues. Trimming shortened V by 2 bases and J by 1 base, and 17 bases separated the two germline ends. Germline-derived CDR1 and CDR2 are SNHLY and FYNNEI. The CDR3 loop reads CASSEKGGTVRNTEAFF. DNA for the CDR3: TGTGCCAGCAGTGAAAAGGGAGGGACGGTGAGGAACACTGAAGCTTTCTTT.

V gene TRBV29-1 combines with J gene TRBJ2-7; 12 bases match TRBD1. Trimming at V came to 6 bases and at J to 4 bases, leaving 4 bases not matched to a gene. This CDR3 is built from 13 residues. Germline loops: CDR1 SQVTM, CDR2 ANQGSEA. This CDR3 reads CSVPGQGAYEQYF. The DNA of the CDR3 is TGCAGCGTCCCGGGACAGGGGGCTTACGAGCAGTACTTC.

The chain uses TRBV6-2 or TRBV6-3 and TRBJ2-5; weak D call: TRBD1 (6 bases). The CDR3 is 14 residues long. Trimming removed 1 base at V and 5 bases at J, with 11 bases between. Germline V gives CDR1 MNHEY, CDR2 SVGEGT. As DNA, the CDR3 is TGTGCCAGCAGTTACTGGACAGTGGGGGAGACCCAGTACTTC. It specifies CASSYWTVGETQYF.

This sequence joins TRBV3-1 (or the pseudogene TRBV3-2) and TRBJ1-2, with a weak D call TRBD1 (5 bases). The germline CDR1 and CDR2 sequences are LGHDT and YNNKEL (reference sequence). The germline V and J ends were trimmed by 6 bases and 3 bases, with 14 bases remaining between them. The length of the CDR3 is 14 residues. Here the CDR3 reads CASRQAGLYYGYTF. The CDR3 DNA is TGTGCCAGCAGGCAGGCAGGGTTATACTATGGCTACACCTTC.

The chain links TRBV19 to TRBJ2-5; 11 bases fit TRBD2. This CDR3 has 14 amino acids. Per the germline V gene, CDR1 is LNHDA and CDR2 is SQIVND (reference sequence). The J segment lost 3 bases and the V segment lost 5 bases, leaving 2 bases of the junction unmatched. In DNA form, the CDR3 reads TGTGCCAGTAGTGCGACTAGCGGGAAAGAGACCCAGTACTTC. It specifies CASSATSGKETQYF.

The chain combines TRBV5-1 with TRBJ2-3; 7 positions match TRBD2. The length of the CDR3 is 14 residues. V lost 6 bases and J lost 1; bases outside the gene matches: 5. Germline CDR1 is SGHRS and CDR2 is YFSETQ. CDR3: CASKAGERTDTQYF. The CDR3 DNA is TGCGCCAGCAAGGCGGGGGAACGCACAGATACGCAGTATTTT.

This CDR3 reads CASTRGAQSTDTQYF. The DNA of the CDR3 is TGTGCCAGTACCCGGGGGGCCCAAAGCACAGATACGCAGTATTTT. The chain links TRBV19 to TRBJ2-3, with D maybe TRBD2 (7 bases). The CDR3 runs 15 residues. V was shortened by 7 bases and J by 0 bases, with 14 bases between the two germline ends. CDR1 and CDR2 (germline): LNHDA, SQIVND (reference sequence).

The genes are TRBV18 and TRBJ1-1; D uncertain. The CDR3 has 14 residues. Between the trimmed V and J ends, which lost 3 bases and 5 bases, there was a span of 13 bases. CDR1 and CDR2 from the germline V gene are KGHSH and LQKENI. CDR3 bases: TGTGCCAGCTCACCGGTCCCGGGCGGGACTGAAGCTTTCTTT. Its protein product is CASSPVPGGTEAFF.